This TCR beta chain originates from a study of chemoradiotherapy in HPV16-positive cancers. The CDR3 runs 17 residues. Germline CDR1 is SGHAT and CDR2 is FQDESV (reference sequence). The V end was cut by 2 bases, the J end by 1 base, with 17 bases between. Using immunoSEQ multiplex PCR, the repertoire was profiled, and TCRdb retains in-frame clones only, with some absent. The table has around 11,000 clones, 86% seen once. The source is a human donor with HPV-associated anogenital cancer. This specimen consisted of blood, obtained from a patient who underwent chemoradiotherapy. The chain combines TRBV11-1 with TRBJ1-1, with no clear D. CDR3 protein: CASSLLGPGQPNTEAFF. CDR3 nucleotide sequence: TGTGCCAGCAGCTTATTAGGCCCCGGGCAGCCGAACACTGAAGCTTTCTTT.